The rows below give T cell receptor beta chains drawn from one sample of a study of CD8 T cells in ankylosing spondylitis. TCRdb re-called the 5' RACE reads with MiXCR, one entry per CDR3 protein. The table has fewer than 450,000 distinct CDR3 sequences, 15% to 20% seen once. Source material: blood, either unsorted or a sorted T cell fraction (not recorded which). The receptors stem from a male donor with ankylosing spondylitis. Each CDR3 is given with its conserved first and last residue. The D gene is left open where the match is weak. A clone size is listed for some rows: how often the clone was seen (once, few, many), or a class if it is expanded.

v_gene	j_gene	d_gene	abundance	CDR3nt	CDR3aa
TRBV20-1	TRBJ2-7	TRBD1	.	TGCAGTGCTAGAGTGTCAGGGGGTTCCTACGAGCAGTACTTC	CSARVSGGSYEQYF
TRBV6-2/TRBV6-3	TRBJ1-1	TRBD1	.	TGTGCCAGCCAGACAGGGGCCCCAATGAACACTGAAGCTTTCTTT	CASQTGAPMNTEAFF
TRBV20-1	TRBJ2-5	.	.	TGCAGTGCTAGAGTCGGGTCAGGACGTGGGGAGACCCAGTACTTC	CSARVGSGRGETQYF
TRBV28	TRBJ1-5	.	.	TGTGCCAGCAGTGTCCTGAAACAGGAGCATAGCAATCAGCCCCAGCATTTT	CASSVLKQEHSNQPQHF
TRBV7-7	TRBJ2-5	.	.	TGTGCTACCCGCCCGACTCTGCTGTACCAAGAGACCCAGTACTTC	CATRPTLLYQETQYF
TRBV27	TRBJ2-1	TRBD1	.	TGTGCCAGCAGTTTTCCGGGACAGGGCAACGAGCAGTTCTTC	CASSFPGQGNEQFF
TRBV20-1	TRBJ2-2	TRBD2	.	TGCAGTGCTAGTGTAGCGGGGGCCGGGGAGCTGTTTTTT	CSASVAGAGELFF
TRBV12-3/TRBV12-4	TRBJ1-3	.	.	TGTGCCAGCAGTCCAGCCGGGCGCGCTGGAAACACCATATATTTT	CASSPAGRAGNTIYF
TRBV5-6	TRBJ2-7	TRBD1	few	TGTGCCAGCAGCTCACCGGGACAGGCCCTCTACGAGCAGTACTTC	CASSSPGQALYEQYF
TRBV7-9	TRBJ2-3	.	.	TGTGCCAGCAGCTTACAGGGGAACACAGATACGCAGTATTTT	CASSLQGNTDTQYF
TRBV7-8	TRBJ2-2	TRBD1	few	TGTGCCAGCAGCTTAGTCATGACAGGGCGGAACGGGGAGCTGTTTTTT	CASSLVMTGRNGELFF
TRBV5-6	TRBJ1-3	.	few	TGTGCCAGCAGCCCTAGACTCAGCTGGGGAAACACCATATATTTT	CASSPRLSWGNTIYF
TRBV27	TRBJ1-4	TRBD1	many	TGTGCCAGCAGTCCCCTGACAGGGTCGGAAAAACTGTTTTTT	CASSPLTGSEKLFF
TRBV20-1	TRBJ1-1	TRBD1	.	TGCAGTGCCCTCAGACAGGGAGCGATCACTGAAGCTTTCTTT	CSALRQGAITEAFF
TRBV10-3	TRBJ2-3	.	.	TGTGCCATCAGTGCATGGGAGACCACAGATACGCAGTATTTT	CAISAWETTDTQYF
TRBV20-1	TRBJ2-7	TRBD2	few	TGCAGTGCCTCCCTAGCGGACGTCCCCGAGCAGTACTTC	CSASLADVPEQYF
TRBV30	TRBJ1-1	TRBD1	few	TGTGCCTGGAGTGATTTCAGGGGGCTCGAAGCTTTCTTT	CAWSDFRGLEAFF
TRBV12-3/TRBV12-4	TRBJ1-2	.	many	TGTGCCAGCAGTTTAGGAGGGACCGCGAACTATGGCTACACCTTC	CASSLGGTANYGYTF
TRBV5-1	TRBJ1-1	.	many	TGTGCCAGCAGCTTAGTGGGTATGAACACTGAAGCTTTCTTT	CASSLVGMNTEAFF
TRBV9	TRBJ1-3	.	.	TGTGCCAGCAGCGTAGCAGGATCGGGGTCTGGAAACACCATATATTTT	CASSVAGSGSGNTIYF
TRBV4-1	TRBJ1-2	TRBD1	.	TGCGCCAGCAGCGAAGGCTGGGGGACAGGGAATGGCTACACCTTC	CASSEGWGTGNGYTF
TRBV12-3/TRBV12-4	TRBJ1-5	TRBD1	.	TGTGCCAGCAGTGACACAGGGGTTTGGAATCAGCCCCAGCATTTT	CASSDTGVWNQPQHF
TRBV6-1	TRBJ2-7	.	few	TGTGCCAGCAGTCCCGGTCCCCCTGGTACCGGCTACGAGCAGTACTTC	CASSPGPPGTGYEQYF
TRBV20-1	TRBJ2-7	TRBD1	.	TGCAGTGCAGGACAGGGCCCTTCCTACGAGCAGTACTTC	CSAGQGPSYEQYF
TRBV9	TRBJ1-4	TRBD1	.	TGTGCCAGCAGCCCCGGGACAGGGGCAACTAATGAAAAACTGTTTTTT	CASSPGTGATNEKLFF
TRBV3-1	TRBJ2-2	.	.	TGTGCCAGCAGCCAAGTCGGGGGTCAGGTTGGAACCGGGGAGCTGTTTTTT	CASSQVGGQVGTGELFF
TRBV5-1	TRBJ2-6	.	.	TGCGCCAGCAGCTTGTGGTCGGGGTCTGGGGCCAACGTCCTGACTTTC	CASSLWSGSGANVLTF
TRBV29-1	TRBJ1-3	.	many	TGCAGCGTTCAAACAGGTTCGAACTCTGGAAACACCATATATTTT	CSVQTGSNSGNTIYF
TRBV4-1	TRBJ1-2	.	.	TGCGCCAGCAGCCAAGTGGGATCCCTCCTAAACTATGGCTACACCTTC	CASSQVGSLLNYGYTF
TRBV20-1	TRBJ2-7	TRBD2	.	TGCAGTGCCCCCCGGCGGGAGAAGGGCGAGCAGTACTTC	CSAPRREKGEQYF
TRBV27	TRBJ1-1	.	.	TGTGCCAGCAGTCCTCCTAATAGGGAAGCTTTCTTT	CASSPPNREAFF
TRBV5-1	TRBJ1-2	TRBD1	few	TGCGCCAGCAGCGTCCAGGGGGGTTACAACCGCCTGGGCTATGGCTACACCTTC	CASSVQGGYNRLGYGYTF
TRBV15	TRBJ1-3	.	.	TGTGCCACCAGCAGAGATCGGGCAGGGAATGGAAACACCATATATTTT	CATSRDRAGNGNTIYF
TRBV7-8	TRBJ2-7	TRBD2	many	TGTGCCAGCAGCTTCGGGGCTAGCGGGAGCCTCCTCTCCTACGAGCAGTACTTC	CASSFGASGSLLSYEQYF
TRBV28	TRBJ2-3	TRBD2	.	TGTGCCAGCAGTTCTAGCGGGAGGGCCATGGATACGCAGTATTTT	CASSSSGRAMDTQYF
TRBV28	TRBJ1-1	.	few	TGTGCCAGCAAGCCAGTCCGGAACACTGAAGCTTTCTTT	CASKPVRNTEAFF
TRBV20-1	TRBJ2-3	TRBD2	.	TGCAGTGCTAGTGGGCGGGGGGCCACAGATACGCAGTATTTT	CSASGRGATDTQYF
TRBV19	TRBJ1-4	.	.	TGTGCCAGTAGTTCGGGAGCTAATGAAAAACTGTTTTTT	CASSSGANEKLFF
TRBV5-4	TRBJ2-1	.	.	TGTGCCAGCAGCCCTGTGCCCTACAATGAGCAGTTCTTC	CASSPVPYNEQFF
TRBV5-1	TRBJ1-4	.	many	TGCGCCAGCAGCTTGGTGGCACCCCCGAAAGAGCTGTTTTTT	CASSLVAPPKELFF